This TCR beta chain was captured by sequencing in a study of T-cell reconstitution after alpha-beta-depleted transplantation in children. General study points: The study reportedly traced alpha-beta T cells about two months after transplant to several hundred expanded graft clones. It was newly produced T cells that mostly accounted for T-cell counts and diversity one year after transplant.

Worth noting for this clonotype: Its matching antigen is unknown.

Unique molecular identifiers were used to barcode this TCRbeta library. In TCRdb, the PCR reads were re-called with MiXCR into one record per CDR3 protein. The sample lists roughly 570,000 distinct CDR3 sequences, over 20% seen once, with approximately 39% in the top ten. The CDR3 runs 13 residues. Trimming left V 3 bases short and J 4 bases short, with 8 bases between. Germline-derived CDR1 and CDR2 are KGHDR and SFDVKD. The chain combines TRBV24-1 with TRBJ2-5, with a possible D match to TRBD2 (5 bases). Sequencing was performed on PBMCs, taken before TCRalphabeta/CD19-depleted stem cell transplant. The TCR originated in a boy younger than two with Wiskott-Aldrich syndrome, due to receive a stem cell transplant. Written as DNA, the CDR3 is TGTGCCACCAGTGATGGAGGCGGAGAGACCCAGTACTTC. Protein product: CATSDGGGETQYF.